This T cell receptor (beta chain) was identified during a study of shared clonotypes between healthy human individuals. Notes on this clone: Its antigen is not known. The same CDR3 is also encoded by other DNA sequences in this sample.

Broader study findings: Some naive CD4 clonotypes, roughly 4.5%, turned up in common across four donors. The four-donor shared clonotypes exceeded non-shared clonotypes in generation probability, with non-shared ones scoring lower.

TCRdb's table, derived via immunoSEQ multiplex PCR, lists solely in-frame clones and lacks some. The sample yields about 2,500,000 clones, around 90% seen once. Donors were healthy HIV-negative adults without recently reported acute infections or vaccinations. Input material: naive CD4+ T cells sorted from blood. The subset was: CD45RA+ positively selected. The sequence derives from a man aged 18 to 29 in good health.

CDR3 DNA: TGCGCCAGCAGCTTTGGGAGGGGCACAGATACGCAGTATTTT. It specifies CASSFGRGTDTQYF. This chain links TRBV5-1 with TRBJ2-3; 7 bases align to TRBD2. J gave up 1 base and V 2 bases, and 1 base lay outside the gene matches. The CDR3 loop spans 14 amino acids. CDR1 is SGHRS, CDR2 YFSETQ, per germline.